This T cell receptor beta chain emerged from a study of shared clonotypes between healthy human individuals. The wider study: Each donor's CD8 memory used one plate, CD8 naive two, each CD4 subset three.

As for this clone: The target antigen is unknown.

Study conclusions and caveats: Naive subsets generally exceeded memory subsets in estimated richness.

The CDR3 is 16 residues long. Germline V lookup: CDR1 LGHNA, CDR2 YSLEER. The V and J ends lost 1 base and 1 base respectively, with 14 bases between them. Terminally differentiated effector memory CD45RA+ cells were excluded from the naive CD8 cells, which were CD45RO-negative and positively selected for CCR7. Over several immunoSEQ plates, each subset's genomic DNA was distributed in even portions. The data were produced by immunoSEQ multiplex PCR, yet TCRdb's version contains in-frame clones alone and is incomplete. Of roughly 2 million clones in the sample, 85% to 95% were seen once. V is TRBV4-3 and J is TRBJ2-7; possibly TRBD1 for D (6 bases). Sequencing was done on a sample of naive CD8+ T cells sorted from blood. This sequence originates from a man younger than 35 in good health. The DNA for the CDR3 is TGCGCCAGCAGCCAAGGATATAATGGACAGTCCTACGAGCAGTACTTC. It is translated as CASSQGYNGQSYEQYF.